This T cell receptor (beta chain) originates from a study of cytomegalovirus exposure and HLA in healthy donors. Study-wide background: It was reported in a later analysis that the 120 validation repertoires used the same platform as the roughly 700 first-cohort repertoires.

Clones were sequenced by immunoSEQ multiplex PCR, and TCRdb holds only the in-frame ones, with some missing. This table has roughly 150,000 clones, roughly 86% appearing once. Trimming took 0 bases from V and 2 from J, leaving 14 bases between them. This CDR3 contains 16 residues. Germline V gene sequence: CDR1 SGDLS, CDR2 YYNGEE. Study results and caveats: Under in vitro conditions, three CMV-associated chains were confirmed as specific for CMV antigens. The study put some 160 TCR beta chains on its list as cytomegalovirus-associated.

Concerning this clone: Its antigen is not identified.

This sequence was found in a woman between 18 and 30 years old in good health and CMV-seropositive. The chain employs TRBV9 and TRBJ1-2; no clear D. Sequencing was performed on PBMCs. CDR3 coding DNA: TGTGCCAGCAGCGTAGAAGGGCGGGGAACAAACTATGGCTACACCTTC. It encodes CASSVEGRGTNYGYTF. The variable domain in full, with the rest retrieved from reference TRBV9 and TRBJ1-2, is DSGVTQTPKHLITATGQRVTLRCSPRSGDLSVYWYQQSLDQGLQFLIQYYNGEERAKGNILERFSAQQFPDLHSELNLSSLELGDSALYFCASSVEGRGTNYGYTFGSGTRLTVV.